This T cell receptor beta chain was identified in a study of T cells after yellow fever vaccination. Study context: With SMART-Seq v4 Ultra Low Input, the fractions containing low cell numbers were prepared.

Template switching with 5'RACE generated the TCR cDNA and added a universal primer site and UMIs. TCRdb passed the 5' RACE reads through MiXCR, listing each CDR3 protein once. The sample gives about 230,000 distinct CDR3 sequences, over 6.5% of which show up once; 1% to 1.2% is in the top ten. General study results and limits: Subsequent booster samples again held most clones from primary vaccination (under 98% CD4, about 85% CD8). Weaker, the secondary response peaked sooner, at day 5 versus 15.

The ends were cut back, 8 bases at V and 6 bases at J, with 17 bases in the middle. The CDR3 covers 13 residues. Germline V gives CDR1 MNHEY, CDR2 SVGEGT. As for this clonotype: Antigen unknown.

The chain recombines TRBV6-2 or TRBV6-3 with TRBJ2-7, with D possibly matching TRBD2 (6 bases). This sequence was found in a man aged 30-40 years who received the YFV17D yellow fever vaccine. The material was CD4+ T cells sorted from PBMCs, obtained on the day of the yellow fever booster vaccination. DNA for the CDR3: TGTGCCAGCTGGGGGAAGGCGGGACCCGAGCAGTACTTC. Protein product: CASWGKAGPEQYF.